Shown below are 31 T cell receptor beta chains from a single sample sequenced in a study of long-term antiretroviral therapy in people with HIV. The assay used was immunoSEQ (version v3.0), run at survey level. The method was immunoSEQ multiplex PCR; TCRdb's version includes in-frame clones alone and lacks a portion of them. The sample shows some 20,000 clones, just under 80% of them seen only once. Material: unsorted PBMCs, obtained at the start of antiretroviral therapy, before treatment. These receptors were collected from a woman in her 40s with HIV.

This sequence joins TRBV9 and TRBJ2-7, with 14 bases aligning to TRBD2. Germline trimming cut 4 bases from V and 1 base from J; bases unmatched to any gene: 7. This CDR3 region has 17 residues. From germline, CDR1 is SGDLS and CDR2 YYNGEE. The CDR3 sequence is CASSSGLAGVSSYEQYF. The DNA of the CDR3 is TGTGCCAGCAGCTCGGGACTAGCGGGGGTCTCTTCCTACGAGCAGTACTTC. Based on the CDR3 plus reference TRBV9 and TRBJ2-7, the full variable domain is DSGVTQTPKHLITATGQRVTLRCSPRSGDLSVYWYQQSLDQGLQFLIQYYNGEERAKGNILERFSAQQFPDLHSELNLSSLELGDSALYFCASSSGLAGVSSYEQYFGPGTRLTVT.

The chain combines TRBV9 with TRBJ2-2; 11 nucleotides align to TRBD2. The V and J ends lost 1 base and 9 bases, in that order; junction bases with no gene match: 11. CDR3 length: 17 residues. CDR1 is SGDLS, CDR2 YYNGEE, per germline. This chain's CDR3 is CASSVSGTGTSGRELFF. CDR3 in DNA: TGTGCCAGCAGCGTAAGTGGGACCGGGACTAGCGGCCGGGAGCTGTTTTTT.

The chain links TRBV7-9 to TRBJ2-7; TRBD1 agrees at 10 bases. The V and J ends lost 7 bases and 3 bases, in that order; junction bases with no gene match: 9. Germline assignment: CDR1 SEHNR and CDR2 FQNEAQ (reference sequence). CDR3 length: 15 amino acids. The CDR3 DNA is TGTGCCAGCAACTTCGGACAGGGGGGTATCTACGAGCAGTACTTC. Amino acid sequence: CASNFGQGGIYEQYF.

The V call is TRBV4-3, the J call TRBJ2-3; perhaps TRBD1 as D (5 bases). CDR3 length: 14 amino acids. Germline CDR1 LGHNA, CDR2 YSLEER. V lost 1 base and J 5 bases, leaving 10 bases between the germline ends. CDR3 DNA: TGCGCCAGCAGCCAAGGACAGCCCGGAGATACGCAGTATTTT. Its protein is CASSQGQPGDTQYF.

This chain joins TRBV6-4 and TRBJ2-3; weak D call: TRBD2 (7 bases). V was cut by 2 bases and J by 5 bases, with 23 bases left in between. Germline CDR1 and CDR2: MRHNA and SNTAGT. The CDR3 totals 18 residues. The CDR3 sequence is CASSDRARGGGRGDTQYF. The DNA of the CDR3 is TGTGCCAGCAGTGACCGGGCCCGAGGGGGGGGCCGGGGAGATACGCAGTATTTT.

The chain uses TRBV2 and TRBJ1-6; D gene unclear. In germline, CDR1 is SNHLY, CDR2 FYNNEI. The germline V and J ends were trimmed by 4 bases and 12 bases, with 13 bases remaining between them. The CDR3 runs 13 residues. The DNA for the CDR3 is TGTGCCAGCAGTGGAAGTTGGGGTGAACCCCTCCACTTT. Protein product: CASSGSWGEPLHF.

The chain couples TRBV27 to TRBJ2-3; D gene ambiguous. The V end was cut by 4 bases, the J end by 1 base, with 12 bases between. The germline gives CDR1 MNHEY, CDR2 SMNVEV (reference sequence). The CDR3 length is 15 residues. The CDR3 bases are TGTGCCAGCAGTTCGATCGTTTCCCGCACAGATACGCAGTATTTT. Translated: CASSSIVSRTDTQYF.

This clone was seen just once. This sequence joins TRBV5-1 and TRBJ2-7; 9 bases are shared with TRBD1. Germline assignment: CDR1 SGHRS and CDR2 YFSETQ. This CDR3 has 14 amino acids. V was pared by 0 bases and J by 5 bases, with 3 bases of the junction left unmatched. CDR3 sequence: CASSLGQGDDEQYF. DNA for the CDR3: TGCGCCAGCAGCTTGGGACAGGGGGACGACGAGCAGTACTTC.

The V call is TRBV9, the J call TRBJ2-3; possibly TRBD2 for D (5 bases). This CDR3 contains 14 residues. Trimming stripped 2 bases from V and 4 bases from J, with 11 bases between. Per the germline V gene, CDR1 is SGDLS and CDR2 is YYNGEE. The CDR3 DNA is TGTGCCAGCAGCGTTACTAGTGGCTCAGATACGCAGTATTTT. Translation: CASSVTSGSDTQYF.

Here the CDR3 DNA reads TGCGCCAGCAGCCAGGACGGAGAGTATGGCTACACCTTC. It codes for CASSQDGEYGYTF. The V gene is TRBV4-1, the J gene TRBJ1-2; D not resolved. Germline V gene lookup returns CDR1 MGHRA and CDR2 YSYEKL. This CDR3 has 13 residues. The V and J ends lost 3 bases and 5 bases respectively, with 10 bases between them.

The V gene is TRBV7-2, the J gene TRBJ1-5, with D possibly TRBD1 on 5 matching bases. V was pared by 0 bases and J by 0 bases, with 9 bases between. This CDR3 spans 16 amino acids. The V gene's germline CDR1 is SGHTA and CDR2 FQGNSA. Written as DNA, the CDR3 is TGTGCCAGCAGCTTAGCGGGGGGAGATAGCAATCAGCCCCAGCATTTT. Its translation: CASSLAGGDSNQPQHF.

The V call is TRBV11-3, the J call TRBJ2-2, with D perhaps matching TRBD1 (6 bases). The CDR3 has 18 amino acids. The V end was cut by 1 base, the J end by 2 bases, with 17 bases between. The V gene's germline CDR1 is SGHNT and CDR2 YENEEA. The CDR3 bases are TGTGCCAGCAGCTTAGGTCAATCGGGACAAATCAACACCGGGGAGCTGTTTTTT. Translation gives CASSLGQSGQINTGELFF.

The chain is built from TRBV7-9 and TRBJ1-3; D unclear. CDR3 length: 17 amino acids. Trimming stripped 1 base from V and 0 bases from J, with 13 bases between. Germline CDR1 reads SEHNR; CDR2 reads FQNEAQ (reference sequence). The DNA of the CDR3 is TGTGCCAGCAGCTTAGGCGCCGGATCGCACTCTGGAAACACCATATATTTT. Protein product: CASSLGAGSHSGNTIYF.

J is TRBJ2-3 and V is TRBV5-8; 7 bases align to TRBD1. After removal of 0 bases from V and 6 bases from J, the junction contained 1 base not matched to a gene. The length of the CDR3 is 13 residues. The V gene's germline CDR1 is SGHTS and CDR2 YDEGEE. The CDR3 region has the DNA TGTGCCAGCAGCTTGGACAGGGGTGATACGCAGTATTTT. This codes for CASSLDRGDTQYF.

The gene calls are TRBV4-2 and TRBJ1-2; TRBD1 might be the D (5 bases). There are 16 residues in the CDR3. Germline values: CDR1 LGHNA, CDR2 YNFKEQ. Trimming shortened V by 0 bases and J by 4 bases, and 15 bases separated the two germline ends. This CDR3 is CASSQDYRQPIYGYTF. The DNA of the CDR3 is TGTGCCAGCAGCCAAGATTATCGACAGCCCATCTATGGCTACACCTTC.

This chain links TRBV28 with TRBJ2-3; TRBD1 agrees at 9 bases. The CDR3 covers 19 residues. Germline V gene sequence: CDR1 MDHEN, CDR2 SYDVKM. V lost 5 bases to trimming and J lost 0 bases; unmatched junction nucleotides: 15. The CDR3 protein is CASSNRDRDYKTSTDTQYF. The CDR3 nucleotides are TGTGCCAGCAGTAACCGGGACAGGGATTACAAGACTAGCACAGATACGCAGTATTTT.

The sample holds a few counts of this clone. The chain links TRBV28 to TRBJ2-7; 10 bases map to TRBD2. CDR3 size: 16 residues. The germline V gene encodes CDR1 MDHEN and CDR2 SYDVKM. J was trimmed by 3 bases and V by 4 bases; bases with no gene match: 9. CDR3 protein: CASSSGSSGRYYEQYF. CDR3 in DNA: TGTGCCAGCAGTTCGGGATCTAGCGGGAGATACTACGAGCAGTACTTC.

This clone was picked up a small number of times. V and J are TRBV2 and TRBJ2-7; TRBD2 is a possible D gene (7 bases). This CDR3 has 14 amino acids. V lost 7 bases and J 6 bases, leaving 19 bases between the germline ends. Looked up from germline, CDR1 is SNHLY and CDR2 is FYNNEI. The CDR3 here is CASTSRGAQGEQYF. The CDR3 DNA follows: TGTGCCAGCACCTCCCGGGGGGCCCAAGGCGAGCAGTACTTC.

This chain connects TRBV6-5 to TRBJ1-1; 8 bases align to TRBD1. V was clipped by 6 bases and J by 4 bases; unmatched bases: 7. The germline CDR1 and CDR2 sequences are MNHEY and SVGAGI. The CDR3 has 14 amino acids. DNA of the CDR3: TGTGCCAGCAGAGCGACAGGGGCAGGCACTGAAGCTTTCTTT. Its translation: CASRATGAGTEAFF.

The chain links TRBV2 to TRBJ2-7, with D tentatively TRBD1 (5 bases). The ends were cut back, 0 bases at V and 6 bases at J, with 15 bases in the middle. CDR3 length: 15 amino acids. Germline CDR1 and CDR2: SNHLY and FYNNEI. DNA for the CDR3: TGTGCCAGCAGTGAAGCGCCCCAGGGTTTTGTCGAGCAGTACTTC. It translates to CASSEAPQGFVEQYF.

This sequence joins TRBV10-1 and TRBJ2-3; a weak D match, TRBD2 (6 bases). Germline V CDR1 and CDR2: WNHNN, SYGVQD (reference sequence). CDR3 length: 14 residues. Between the trimmed V and J ends, which lost 4 bases and 1 base, there was a span of 9 bases. CDR3 DNA sequence: TGCGCCAGCAGTGTTAAGCGGGGCACAGATACGCAGTATTTT. Translated, it gives CASSVKRGTDTQYF.

V usage is TRBV27 and J usage is TRBJ2-3, with 9 bases fitting TRBD2. V gave up 5 bases and J gave up 2 bases; unmatched junction bases: 5. The CDR3 extends over 15 amino acids. CDR1 is MNHEY, CDR2 SMNVEV, per germline (reference sequence). CDR3 sequence reads: CASSQTSGDTDTQYF. In nucleotides, the CDR3 is TGTGCCAGCAGTCAGACTAGCGGAGACACAGATACGCAGTATTTT.

The chain is built from TRBV7-9 and TRBJ1-1, with D perhaps TRBD1 (5 bases). The germline V gene has CDR1 SEHNR and CDR2 FQNEAQ (reference sequence). Trimming pared 3 bases from V and 3 bases from J, leaving 14 bases between. The CDR3 extends over 15 amino acids. The DNA for the CDR3 is TGTGCCAGCAGCTTTGCGGGGGATGGCCACACTGAAGCTTTCTTT. Amino acid sequence: CASSFAGDGHTEAFF.

This clone occurred a few times. The chain uses TRBV28 and TRBJ1-5; the D is unclear. CDR1 is MDHEN, CDR2 SYDVKM, per germline. CDR3 length: 12 amino acids. The ends were cut back, 6 bases at V and 3 bases at J, with 6 bases in the middle. The CDR3 loop is CASRPPNQPQHF. The CDR3 DNA reads TGTGCCAGCAGGCCCCCCAATCAGCCCCAGCATTTT.

This chain connects TRBV4-3 to TRBJ2-1; 7 nucleotides match TRBD2. The CDR3 is 18 amino acids. Germline values: CDR1 LGHNA, CDR2 YSLEER. Trimming took 0 bases from V and 0 from J; bases not matched to a gene: 8. The CDR3 sequence: CASSQDFVGGSSYNEQFF. CDR3 in DNA: TGCGCCAGCAGCCAAGACTTTGTGGGGGGGAGCTCCTACAATGAGCAGTTCTTC.

V gene TRBV4-1 combines with J gene TRBJ2-5; D is ambiguous. The ends were cut back, 3 bases at V and 2 bases at J, with 10 bases in the middle. The CDR3 totals 14 residues. CDR1 and CDR2 from the germline V gene are MGHRA and YSYEKL. The CDR3 DNA follows: TGCGCCAGCAGCCAGTTGAACCGACAAGAGACCCAGTACTTC. Residues: CASSQLNRQETQYF.

CDR3 coding DNA: TGTGCCAGCAGCTTAAGACAGGGGGCCGGGGAGCTGTTTTTT. Amino acids: CASSLRQGAGELFF. V is TRBV7-6 and J is TRBJ2-2; 9 nucleotides align to TRBD1. V dropped 2 bases and J dropped 6; count of bases not matched to a gene: 1. The CDR3 is 14 residues long. Germline V lookup: CDR1 SGHVS, CDR2 FNYEAQ.

The chain links TRBV27 to TRBJ2-5; D remains ambiguous. Per germline, CDR1 MNHEY and CDR2 SMNVEV (reference sequence). V dropped 4 bases and J dropped 5 bases, with 14 bases sitting between them. This CDR3 comprises 14 residues. CDR3 region: CASSYQPRPETQYF. The CDR3 coding sequence is TGTGCCAGCAGTTACCAACCCCGCCCGGAGACCCAGTACTTC.

The chain uses TRBV15 and TRBJ2-7; 7 positions match TRBD1. This CDR3 has 14 amino acids. The V and J ends lost 3 bases and 0 bases, in that order; junction bases with no gene match: 2. Germline V gene lookup returns CDR1 LNHNV and CDR2 YYDKDF (reference sequence). The CDR3 sequence: CATSRDRSSYEQYF. The CDR3 DNA follows: TGTGCCACCAGCAGGGACAGGAGCTCCTACGAGCAGTACTTC.

This clone has more than one count but fewer than ten. The chain recombines TRBV27 with TRBJ2-7, with no clear D. Germline V gene sequence: CDR1 MNHEY, CDR2 SMNVEV (reference sequence). The CDR3 extends over 11 amino acids. Trimming pared 5 bases from V and 4 bases from J, leaving 6 bases between. CDR3 amino acids: CASSTSYEQYF. The DNA for the CDR3 is TGTGCCAGCAGTACCTCGTACGAGCAGTACTTC.

This chain connects TRBV2 to TRBJ2-2; possible D gene TRBD1, 6 bases. Between the trimmed V and J ends, which lost 6 bases and 4 bases, there was a span of 18 bases. Germline lookup yields CDR1 SNHLY and CDR2 FYNNEI. The CDR3 is 16 residues long. The CDR3 sequence: CASRLEVGGVTGELFF. CDR3 bases: TGTGCCAGCAGGTTAGAAGTAGGGGGAGTCACCGGGGAGCTGTTTTTT.